The entry that follows covers one TCR beta chain sequence. No cognate antigen has been identified for it. No base quality information exists; no much larger clone differs at one position. V and J are trimmed by 5 bases and 11 bases, and the gene matches miss 11 bases of the junction. The CDR1 and CDR2 encoded by the germline V gene are MRHNA and SNTAGT. Taken from cysteine to phenylalanine, the CDR3 has 15 residues. CDR3 DNA only is kept here, 45 bases in frame from base 1. These data originate in a study of graft-versus-host responses after intestinal transplantation (dated by TCRdb to the early 2020s). Regarding the research as a whole: Multivisceral, liver-intestinal, or isolated intestinal transplants were received by the recipients. Anti-thymocyte globulin induction was given to all recipients, followed by maintenance tacrolimus and steroids for approximately three years. After intestinal transplantation, graft-versus-host and host-versus-graft alloreactive T cell clones were followed in the graft, circulation and bone marrow using bulk TCR-beta CDR3 sequencing. Alloreactive clones were identified by sequencing pre-transplant mixed lymphocyte reaction products and comparing these products with unstimulated pre-transplant donor and recipient T cells. A cohort of approximately 24 intestinal transplant recipients, including one retransplant, was enrolled, and a few patients lacking pretransplant specimens were excluded. A peak of at least 4% donor T cells among recipient peripheral blood mononuclear cells was the definition used for donor T cell macrochimerism. Rather than being sequenced by the commercial service, samples from a few later patients were sequenced in-house on an Illumina MiSeq and processed with MiXCR. Results the study describes overall, beyond this receptor: Early after transplant, peak levels of circulating GvH clones were found to be associated with declines in HvG clones. Conclusions were limited by the relatively low number and heterogeneity of intestinal transplant patients. GvH clones turned up in recipient bone marrow, with some appearing earlier in ileal mucosa or blood, a pattern consistent with an intestinal mucosal origin. In the allografts of patients with donor T cell macrochimerism, GvH to HvG T cell clonal ratios were high.

In the first month after transplant, blood samples were collected up to 4 times, and after that at least monthly when available. The library was obtained by the immunoSEQ multiplex PCR assay. For most patients, genomic DNA was subjected to high-throughput TCR-beta CDR3 sequencing by Adaptive Biotechnologies. The study's own analysis went as follows. Adaptive's ImmunoSEQ software was the source of the TCR sequencing data for 15 to 20 patients, while a few other patients were processed with MiXCR and VDJtools. CDR3 nucleotide sequences shared between donor and recipient were removed because their origin could not be assigned. To count as alloreactive, a clone needed at least 2-fold expansion over unstimulated cells and a minimum CFSE-low frequency of 0.002% (template counts) or 0.001% (read counts). A clone was considered mappable if detected in the sequenced pre-transplant spleen, lymph node, or MLR CFSE-low populations of the donor or recipient. The cumulative frequency of alloreactive clones was calculated as a percentage of all sequences, weighted by copy number. Entries here come from immuneACCESS through TCRdb and include only in-frame sequences with V and J called. Some clones fail to appear in such tables; in the studies checked, an unresolved V gene covers under half of the shortfall, and the cause of the remainder is unknown. V and J calls and clone size come straight from that table; D and trimming were deduced from the DNA. This sample comprises tens of thousands of clones, just under 95% of them detected only once. Approximately 0.8% of the sample is taken by the ten largest.

The receptor's source is a human patient who received an intestinal transplant, so some T cells may come from the graft donor. The V gene is TRBV6-4 and the J gene is TRBJ2-1; 11 bases in between match TRBD2. The sequenced sample was PBMCs, obtained 16 days after intestinal transplant. CDR3 region: CASSPTGTSGIKQFF. The DNA sequence is TGTGCCAGCAGTCCAACCGGGACTAGCGGTATCAAGCAGTTCTTC.